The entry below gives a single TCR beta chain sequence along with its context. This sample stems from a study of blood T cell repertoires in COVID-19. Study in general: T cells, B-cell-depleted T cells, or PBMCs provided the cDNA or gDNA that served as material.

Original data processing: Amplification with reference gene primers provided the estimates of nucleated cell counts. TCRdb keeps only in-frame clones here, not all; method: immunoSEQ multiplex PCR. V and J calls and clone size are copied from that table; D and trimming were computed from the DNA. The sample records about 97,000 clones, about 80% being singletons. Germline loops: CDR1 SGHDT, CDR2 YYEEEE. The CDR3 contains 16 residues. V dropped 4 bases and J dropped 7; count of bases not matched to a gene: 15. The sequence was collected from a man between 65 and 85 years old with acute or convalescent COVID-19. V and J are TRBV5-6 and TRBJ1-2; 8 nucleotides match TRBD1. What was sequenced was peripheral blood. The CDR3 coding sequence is TGTGCCAGCAGCCTGATCCCGGGACAGGTTAGCCTTGGCTACACCTTC. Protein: CASSLIPGQVSLGYTF. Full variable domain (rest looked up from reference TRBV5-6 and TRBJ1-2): DAGVTQSPTHLIKTRGQQVTLRCSPKSGHDTVSWYQQALGQGPQFIFQYYEEEERQRGNFPDRFSGHQFPNYSSELNVNALLLGDSALYLCASSLIPGQVSLGYTFGSGTRLTVV.